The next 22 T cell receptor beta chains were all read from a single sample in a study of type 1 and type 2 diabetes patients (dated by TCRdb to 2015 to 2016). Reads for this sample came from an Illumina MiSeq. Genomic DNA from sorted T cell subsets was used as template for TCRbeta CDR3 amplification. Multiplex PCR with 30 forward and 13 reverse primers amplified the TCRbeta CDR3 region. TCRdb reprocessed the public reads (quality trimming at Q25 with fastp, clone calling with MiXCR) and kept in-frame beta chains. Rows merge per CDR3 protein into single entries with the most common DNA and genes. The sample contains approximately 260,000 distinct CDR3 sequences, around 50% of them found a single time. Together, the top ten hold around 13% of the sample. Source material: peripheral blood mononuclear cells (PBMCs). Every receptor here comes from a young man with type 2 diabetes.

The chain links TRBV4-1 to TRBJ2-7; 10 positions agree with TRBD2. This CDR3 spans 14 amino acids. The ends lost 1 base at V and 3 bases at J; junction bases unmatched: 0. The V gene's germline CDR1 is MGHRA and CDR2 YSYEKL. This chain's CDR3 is CASSQGTSGYEQYF. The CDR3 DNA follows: TGCGCCAGCAGCCAAGGGACTAGCGGCTACGAGCAGTACTTC.

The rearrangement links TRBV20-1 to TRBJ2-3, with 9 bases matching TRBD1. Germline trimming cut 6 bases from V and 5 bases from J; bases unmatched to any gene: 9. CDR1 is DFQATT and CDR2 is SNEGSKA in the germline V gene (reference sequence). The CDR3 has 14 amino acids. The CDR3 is CSASTGTGRDTQYF. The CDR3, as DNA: TGCAGTGCCTCTACCGGGACAGGGCGAGATACGCAGTATTTT.

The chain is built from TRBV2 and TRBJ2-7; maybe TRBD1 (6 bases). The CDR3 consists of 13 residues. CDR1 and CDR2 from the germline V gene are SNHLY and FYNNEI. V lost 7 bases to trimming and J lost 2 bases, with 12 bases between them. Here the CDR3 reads CASIGGRAYEQYF. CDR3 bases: TGTGCCAGCATTGGGGGCAGGGCCTACGAGCAGTACTTC.

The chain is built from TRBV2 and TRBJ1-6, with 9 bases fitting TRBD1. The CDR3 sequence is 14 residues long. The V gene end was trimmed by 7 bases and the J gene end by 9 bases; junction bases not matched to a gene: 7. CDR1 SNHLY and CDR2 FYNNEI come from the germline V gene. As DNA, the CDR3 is TGTGCCAGCAAGACAGGGGGGATCGGTTCACCCCTCCACTTT. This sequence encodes CASKTGGIGSPLHF.

The CDR3 coding sequence is TGTGCCAGCGGCCGACTAGCGGGAGAACCCGGGGAGCTGTTTTTT. It encodes CASGRLAGEPGELFF. The chain carries TRBV2 and TRBJ2-2, with 12 nucleotides matching TRBD2. The V gene's germline CDR1 is SNHLY and CDR2 FYNNEI. The CDR3 extends over 15 amino acids. V dropped 8 bases and J dropped 6; count of bases not matched to a gene: 7.

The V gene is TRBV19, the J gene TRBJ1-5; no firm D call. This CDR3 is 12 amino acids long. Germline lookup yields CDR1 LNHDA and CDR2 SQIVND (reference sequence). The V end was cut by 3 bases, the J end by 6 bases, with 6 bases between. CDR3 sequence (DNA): TGTGCCAGTAGTATCAACCTTCAGCCCCAGCATTTT. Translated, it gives CASSINLQPQHF. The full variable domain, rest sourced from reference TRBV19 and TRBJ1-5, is DGGITQSPKYLFRKEGQNVTLSCEQNLNHDAMYWYRQDPGQGLRLIYYSQIVNDFQKGDIAEGYSVSREKKESFPLTVTSAQKNPTAFYLCASSINLQPQHFGDGTRLSIL.

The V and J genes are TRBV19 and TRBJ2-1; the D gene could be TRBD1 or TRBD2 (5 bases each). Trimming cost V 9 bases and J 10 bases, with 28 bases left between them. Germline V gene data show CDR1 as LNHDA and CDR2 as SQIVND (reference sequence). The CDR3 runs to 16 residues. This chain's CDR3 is CASQRSPGPIVLEQFF. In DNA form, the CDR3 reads TGTGCCAGCCAGCGGAGTCCGGGACCCATAGTTCTCGAGCAGTTCTTC.

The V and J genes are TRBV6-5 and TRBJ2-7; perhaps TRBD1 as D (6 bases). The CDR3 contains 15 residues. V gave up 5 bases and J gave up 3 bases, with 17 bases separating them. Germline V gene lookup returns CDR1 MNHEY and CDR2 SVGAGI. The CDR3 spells CASSGWTEPVYEQYF. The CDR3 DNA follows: TGTGCCAGCAGTGGATGGACAGAACCCGTCTACGAGCAGTACTTC.

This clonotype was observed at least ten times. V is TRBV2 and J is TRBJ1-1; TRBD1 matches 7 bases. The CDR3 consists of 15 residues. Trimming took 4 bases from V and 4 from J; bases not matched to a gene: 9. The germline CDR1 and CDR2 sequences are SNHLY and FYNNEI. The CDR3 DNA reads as TGTGCCAGCAGTGCCGAGACAGGGCGGAGCACTGAAGCTTTCTTT. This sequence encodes CASSAETGRSTEAFF.

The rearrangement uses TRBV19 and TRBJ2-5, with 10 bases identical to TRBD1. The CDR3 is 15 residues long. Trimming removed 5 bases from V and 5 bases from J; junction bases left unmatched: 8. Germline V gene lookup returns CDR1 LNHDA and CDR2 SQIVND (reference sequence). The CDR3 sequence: CASSSDRGFSETQYF. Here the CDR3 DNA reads TGTGCCAGTAGTTCGGACAGGGGGTTTTCGGAGACCCAGTACTTC.

CDR3 nucleotides: TGTGCCATCAGTGAAGCCGGGGCGGGGGGAGCTTTCTTT. Translation gives CAISEAGAGGAFF. The chain couples TRBV10-3 to TRBJ1-1; D might be TRBD1 (5 bases). The CDR3 sequence is 13 residues long. Germline values: CDR1 ENHRY, CDR2 SYGVKD. With 3 bases removed from V and 10 bases from J, the gap between germline ends came to 15 bases.

CDR3 in DNA: TGTGCCAGTAGTGGACAGTCCGGCTACAATGAGCAGTTCTTC. Amino acids: CASSGQSGYNEQFF. The rearrangement links TRBV19 to TRBJ2-1; D might be TRBD1 (6 bases). Trimming stripped 5 bases from V and 3 bases from J, with 11 bases between. This CDR3 is built from 14 residues. Germline CDR1 and CDR2: LNHDA and SQIVND (reference sequence).

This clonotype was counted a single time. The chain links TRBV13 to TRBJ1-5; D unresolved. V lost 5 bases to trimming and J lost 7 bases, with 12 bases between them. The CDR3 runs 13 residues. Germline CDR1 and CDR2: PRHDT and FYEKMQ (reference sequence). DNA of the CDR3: TGTGCCAGCAGCGTGGAAGGAATGCAGCCCCAGCATTTT. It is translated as CASSVEGMQPQHF.

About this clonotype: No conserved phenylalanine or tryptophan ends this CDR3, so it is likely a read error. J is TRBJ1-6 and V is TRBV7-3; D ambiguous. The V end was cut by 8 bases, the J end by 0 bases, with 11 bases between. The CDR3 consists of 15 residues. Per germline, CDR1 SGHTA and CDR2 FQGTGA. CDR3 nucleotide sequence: TGTGCCAGCGGGTTGAAAAGCTCCTATAATTCACCCCTCCACTCT. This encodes CASGLKSSYNSPLHS.

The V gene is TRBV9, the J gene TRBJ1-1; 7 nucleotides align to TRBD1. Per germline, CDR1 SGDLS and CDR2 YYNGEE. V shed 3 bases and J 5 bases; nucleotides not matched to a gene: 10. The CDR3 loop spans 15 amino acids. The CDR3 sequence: CASSGLTGSGTEAFF. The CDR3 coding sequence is TGTGCCAGCAGCGGTCTGACAGGGTCAGGAACTGAAGCTTTCTTT.

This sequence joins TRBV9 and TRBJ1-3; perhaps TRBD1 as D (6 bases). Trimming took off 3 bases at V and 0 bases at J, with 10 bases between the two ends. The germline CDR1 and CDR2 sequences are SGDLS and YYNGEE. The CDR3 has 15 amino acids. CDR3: CASSEQGRSGNTIYF. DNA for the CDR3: TGTGCCAGCAGCGAACAGGGTCGCTCTGGAAACACCATATATTTT.

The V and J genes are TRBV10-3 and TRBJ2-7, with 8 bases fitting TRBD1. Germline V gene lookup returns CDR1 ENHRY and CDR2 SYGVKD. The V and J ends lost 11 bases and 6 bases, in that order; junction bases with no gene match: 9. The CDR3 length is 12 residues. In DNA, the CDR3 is TGTGCCTCCACGGACAGGGTCGGCGAGCAGTACTTC. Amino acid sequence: CASTDRVGEQYF.

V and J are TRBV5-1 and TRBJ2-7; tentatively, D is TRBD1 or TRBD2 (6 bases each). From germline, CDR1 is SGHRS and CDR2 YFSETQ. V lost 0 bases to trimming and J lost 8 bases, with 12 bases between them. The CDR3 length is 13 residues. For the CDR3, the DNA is TGCGCCAGCAGCTTGGTAGGGGGGTACCAGCAGTACTTC. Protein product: CASSLVGGYQQYF.

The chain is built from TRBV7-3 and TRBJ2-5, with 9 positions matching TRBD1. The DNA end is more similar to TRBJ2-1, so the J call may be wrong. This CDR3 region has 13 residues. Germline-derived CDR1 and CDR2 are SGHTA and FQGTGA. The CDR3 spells CAIMGQGRNEQFF. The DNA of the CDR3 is TGTGCCATCATGGGACAGGGAAGGAATGAGCAGTTCTTC.

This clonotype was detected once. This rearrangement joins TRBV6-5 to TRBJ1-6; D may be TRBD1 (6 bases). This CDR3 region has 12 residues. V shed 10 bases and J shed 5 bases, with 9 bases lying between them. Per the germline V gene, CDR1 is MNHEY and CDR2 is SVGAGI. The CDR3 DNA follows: TGTGCCACCACAGGGAATAATTCACCCCTCCACTTT. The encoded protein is CATTGNNSPLHF.

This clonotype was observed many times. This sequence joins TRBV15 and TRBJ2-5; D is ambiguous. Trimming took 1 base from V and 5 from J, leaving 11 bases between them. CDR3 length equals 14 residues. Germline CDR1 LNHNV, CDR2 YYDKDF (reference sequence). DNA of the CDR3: TGTGCCACCAGCAGAGTATGGACGGGTGAGACCCAGTACTTC. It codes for CATSRVWTGETQYF.

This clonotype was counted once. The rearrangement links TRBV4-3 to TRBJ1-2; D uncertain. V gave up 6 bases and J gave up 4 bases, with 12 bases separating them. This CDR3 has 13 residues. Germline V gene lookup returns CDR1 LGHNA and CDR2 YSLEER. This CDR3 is CASRGGSRYGYTF. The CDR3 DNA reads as TGCGCCAGCAGAGGCGGATCCCGCTATGGCTACACCTTC.